Listed below are T cell receptor beta chains from one sample, sequenced in a study of cytomegalovirus exposure and HLA in healthy donors. The assay was immunoSEQ multiplex PCR, and TCRdb's table has in-frame clones only and misses some. Of about 170,000 clones in the sample, about 89% were seen once. Sequencing was performed on PBMCs. Receptor source: a man younger than 30 in good health and CMV-seropositive. The CDR3 runs from the conserved cysteine through the conserved F or W. The D gene is left open where the match is weak. Size tells how often a clone was seen (once, few, many) or the class of an expanded clone, and some rows leave it out.

v_gene	d_gene	abundance	j_gene	CDR3aa	CDR3nt
TRBV19	TRBD1	NA	TRBJ2-3	CASSPGQVTGDTQYF	TGTGCCAGTAGTCCGGGACAGGTGACCGGGGATACGCAGTATTTT
TRBV7-9	TRBD1	NA	TRBJ2-5	CASSFLHRGQETQYF	TGTGCCAGCAGCTTTCTCCACAGGGGGCAAGAGACCCAGTACTTC
TRBV19	NA	NA	TRBJ2-3	CASSQTDTQYF	TGTGCCAGTAGCCAAACAGATACGCAGTATTTT
TRBV29-1	NA	NA	TRBJ2-3	CSVVIPSTDTQYF	TGCAGCGTTGTCATCCCAAGCACAGATACGCAGTATTTT
TRBV5-5	TRBD1	NA	TRBJ1-2	CASTPGQGIYGYTF	TGTGCCAGCACTCCCGGACAGGGCATCTATGGCTACACCTTC
TRBV30	TRBD1	NA	TRBJ1-2	CAWSARDRGGGYTF	TGTGCCTGGAGTGCCCGGGACAGGGGTGGCGGCTACACCTTC
TRBV5-1	NA	NA	TRBJ2-7	CASSPGLTYEQYF	TGCGCCAGCAGCCCAGGCTTGACCTACGAGCAGTACTTC
TRBV9	TRBD1	NA	TRBJ1-2	CASSAFQGAGGYTF	TGTGCCAGCAGCGCCTTTCAGGGGGCTGGTGGCTACACCTTC
TRBV18	TRBD1	NA	TRBJ1-2	CASSPLGTEANYGYTF	TGTGCCAGCTCGCCCCTAGGGACAGAGGCTAACTATGGCTACACCTTC
TRBV11-2	TRBD1	NA	TRBJ2-2	CASSPGQVLGLTGELFF	TGTGCCAGCAGCCCAGGACAGGTCCTCGGTCTAACCGGGGAGCTGTTTTTT
TRBV4-2	NA	NA	TRBJ1-4	CASSQDGTGFNEKLFF	TGTGCCAGCAGCCAAGATGGCACAGGGTTCAACGAAAAACTGTTTTTT
TRBV7-8	NA	NA	TRBJ2-7	CASSRPLAPYEQYF	TGTGCCAGCAGCCGTCCACTAGCTCCCTACGAGCAGTACTTC
TRBV7-9	TRBD2	NA	TRBJ2-7	CASSLVATSGAPYEQYF	TGTGCCAGCAGCTTAGTTGCGACTAGCGGGGCCCCCTACGAGCAGTACTTC
TRBV6-6	TRBD1	NA	TRBJ2-1	CASSSDRAQQQFF	TGTGCCAGCAGCTCGGACAGGGCCCAACAGCAGTTCTTC
TRBV2	TRBD1	NA	TRBJ1-6	CASKDRGLGFSPLHF	TGTGCCAGCAAGGACAGGGGGCTTGGTTTTTCACCCCTCCACTTT
TRBV7-9	NA	NA	TRBJ2-3	CASSLPGHDTQYF	TGTGCCAGCAGCTTACCGGGACACGATACGCAGTATTTT
TRBV11-2	NA	NA	TRBJ1-4	CASSLGAPFELFF	TGTGCCAGCAGCTTAGGGGCTCCATTTGAGCTGTTTTTT
TRBV7-3	TRBD1	NA	TRBJ2-2	CASSSEAGTGVGELFF	TGTGCCAGCAGCTCGGAGGCTGGGACAGGGGTCGGGGAGCTGTTTTTT
TRBV27	NA	NA	TRBJ2-7	CASSSGAMSYEQYF	TGTGCCAGCAGTTCCGGAGCTATGTCCTACGAGCAGTACTTC
TRBV5-1	TRBD1	NA	TRBJ1-1	CASRPNPGTGFNTEAFF	TGCGCCAGCAGGCCAAACCCCGGGACAGGTTTTAACACTGAAGCTTTCTTT
TRBV28	NA	NA	TRBJ1-3	CASSADSGLRTIYF	TGTGCCAGCAGTGCTGACAGCGGGTTGCGCACCATATATTTT
TRBV5-6	TRBD2	NA	TRBJ2-7	CASSFGSGVGYEQYF	TGTGCCAGCAGCTTTGGTAGCGGGGTGGGTTACGAGCAGTACTTC
TRBV5-6	TRBD1	NA	TRBJ1-1	CASSSTGAVEAFF	TGTGCCAGCAGTTCGACAGGGGCGGTTGAAGCTTTCTTT
TRBV9	TRBD1	NA	TRBJ2-3	CASSEGQSSTDTQYF	TGTGCCAGCAGCGAGGGACAGTCCAGCACAGATACGCAGTATTTT
TRBV5-6	NA	NA	TRBJ1-2	CASSLSGGLGYGYTF	TGTGCCAGCAGCTTATCTGGGGGCTTGGGGTATGGCTACACCTTC
TRBV28	TRBD1	NA	TRBJ2-5	CASRPISTGLETQYF	TGTGCCAGCAGACCCATCTCGACAGGGCTAGAGACCCAGTACTTC
TRBV11-2	NA	NA	TRBJ2-1	CASSLGWPGVDEQFF	TGTGCCAGCAGCTTAGGGTGGCCAGGGGTTGATGAGCAGTTCTTC
TRBV9	NA	once	TRBJ1-1	CASSVGGGFIQTEAFF	TGTGCCAGCAGCGTGGGAGGGGGGTTCATTCAAACTGAAGCTTTCTTT
TRBV27	TRBD1	NA	TRBJ1-2	CASSFRTGSDYGYTF	TGTGCCAGCAGTTTTCGGACAGGGTCGGACTATGGCTACACCTTC
TRBV25-1	NA	once	TRBJ2-7	CASSEYGQKQYF	TGTGCCAGCAGTGAATATGGACAGAAGCAGTACTTC
TRBV19	NA	NA	TRBJ1-5	CASNLGYSNQPQHF	TGTGCCAGTAATCTGGGCTATAGCAATCAGCCCCAGCATTTT
TRBV5-1	NA	NA	TRBJ1-4	CASSLGMTTEGEKLFF	TGCGCCAGCAGCTTGGGAATGACAACAGAGGGTGAAAAACTGTTTTTT
TRBV27	TRBD2	NA	TRBJ2-1	CASSSGLAGYNEQFF	TGTGCCAGCAGTTCGGGACTAGCGGGATACAATGAGCAGTTCTTC
TRBV7-9	TRBD2	NA	TRBJ2-3	CASSHNSGRNTDTQYF	TGTGCCAGCAGCCATAATAGCGGGAGAAACACAGATACGCAGTATTTT
TRBV7-8	NA	NA	TRBJ2-5	CASSLNAGLQETQYF	TGTGCCAGCAGCTTAAACGCAGGTTTACAAGAGACCCAGTACTTC
TRBV15	NA	NA	TRBJ2-1	CATSRGGQGDNEQFF	TGTGCCACCAGCAGAGGGGGGCAAGGGGACAATGAGCAGTTCTTC
TRBV9	NA	NA	TRBJ2-1	CASSVRLHNEQFF	TGTGCCAGCAGCGTGCGGCTGCACAATGAGCAGTTCTTC
TRBV4-1	TRBD1	once	TRBJ1-1	CASSQGRQGISAEAFF	TGCGCCAGCAGCCAAGGGAGACAGGGGATCAGCGCTGAAGCTTTCTTT
TRBV20-1	TRBD2	NA	TRBJ2-1	CSAIGGSEQFF	TGCAGTGCTATCGGGGGGAGTGAGCAGTTCTTC
TRBV6-6	NA	NA	TRBJ1-1	CASSASLEAFF	TGTGCCAGCAGTGCCTCCCTGGAGGCTTTCTTT
TRBV6-5	NA	once	TRBJ1-3	CASNPVSGNTIYF	TGTGCCAGCAATCCTGTCTCTGGAAACACCATATATTTT
TRBV7-7	TRBD1	NA	TRBJ2-7	CASSPEVQGMDEQYF	TGTGCTAGCAGTCCAGAGGTACAGGGGATGGACGAGCAGTACTTC
TRBV28	TRBD2	NA	TRBJ2-7	CASSFHLAGLSYEQYF	TGTGCCAGCAGTTTTCATCTAGCGGGATTATCCTACGAGCAGTACTTC
TRBV5-1	NA	few	TRBJ2-7	CASSLFNEQYF	TGCGCCAGCAGCTTGTTCAACGAGCAGTACTTC
TRBV11-2	TRBD2	NA	TRBJ2-5	CASSLGLAGGGETQYF	TGTGCCAGCAGCTTGGGACTAGCGGGAGGAGGAGAGACCCAGTACTTC
TRBV7-2	NA	few	TRBJ2-2	CASSLQGTGELFF	TGTGCCAGCAGCCTACAGGGAACCGGGGAGCTGTTTTTT